This T cell receptor (beta chain) stems from a study of shared clonotypes between healthy human individuals. Overall study findings and caveats: Clonotypes not shared had lower generation probabilities than those common to all four donors.

The repertoire was sequenced with immunoSEQ multiplex PCR; TCRdb's copy has only in-frame clones and lacks some. The repertoire holds more than 1,200,000 clones, with approximately 98.5% as singletons. As to this clone: As yet, its antigen is unknown.

Trimming removed 2 bases at V and 2 bases at J, with 10 bases between. The CDR3 has 15 amino acids. In germline, CDR1 is SGHTA, CDR2 FQGTGA. The TCR sequence derives from a young man in good health. V is TRBV7-3 and J is TRBJ2-1; maybe TRBD1 (6 bases). Sequencing was done on a sample of naive CD4+ T cells sorted from blood. Subset of the sample: CD45RA+ positively selected. This CDR3 is CASSLLGAPYNEQFF. For the CDR3, the DNA is TGTGCCAGCAGCTTACTGGGGGCGCCCTACAATGAGCAGTTCTTC.